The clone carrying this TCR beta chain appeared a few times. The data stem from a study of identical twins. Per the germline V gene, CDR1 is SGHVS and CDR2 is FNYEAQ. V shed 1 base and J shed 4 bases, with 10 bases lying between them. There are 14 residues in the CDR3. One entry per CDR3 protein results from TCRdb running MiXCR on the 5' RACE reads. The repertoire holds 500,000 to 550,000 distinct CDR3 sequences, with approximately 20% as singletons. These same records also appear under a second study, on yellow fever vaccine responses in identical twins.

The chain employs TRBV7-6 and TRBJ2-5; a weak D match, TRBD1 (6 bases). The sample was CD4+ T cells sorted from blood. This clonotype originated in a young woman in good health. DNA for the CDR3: TGTGCCAGCAGCTTAGAGGCCAGGGGAGAGACCCAGTACTTC. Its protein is CASSLEARGETQYF.